This T cell receptor beta chain was sequenced during a study of OX40 agonist ivuxolimab in advanced cancers. On the study more broadly: Participants averaged about 60 years of age (range roughly 20 to 90) and were around 83% male. Study-wide findings and caveats: More expanded clones were seen, on average, in CD8+ T cells than in CD4+. Circulating CD4+ and CD8+ T cells showed clonal expansion by week 6 at 0.1 to 3.0 mg/kg.

Data came from immunoSEQ multiplex PCR; TCRdb stores just in-frame clones and leaves some out. The data show tens of thousands of clones, around 74% seen once. Blood got drawn at baseline, again on cycle 4 day 1, and then on cycle 7 day 1. Trimming cost V 0 bases and J 3 bases; bases outside gene matches: 5. Germline lookup yields CDR1 MGHRA and CDR2 YSYEKL. There are 15 residues in the CDR3. On this clone itself: Its specificity is unknown.

The source of this sequence is an adult with an advanced solid tumor such as melanoma, head and neck, liver or kidney cancer. The sequences come from CD4+ or CD8+ T cells sorted from blood, collected in a trial of the OX40 agonist ivuxolimab. This chain connects TRBV4-1 to TRBJ2-7, with 7 bases identical to TRBD2. The DNA of the CDR3 is TGCGCCAGCAGCCAAGATTCGTGGACTAGCTACGAGCAGTACTTC. Translating gives CASSQDSWTSYEQYF.